This T cell receptor (delta chain) is from a study of gamma-delta T cells after stem cell transplantation. TCRdb called clones anew from the RT-PCR reads with CATT. The sample lists 1,200 to 1,500 delta-chain clones, 13% seen once, with nearly 60% in the top ten. V lost 3 bases and J lost 0; bases outside the gene matches: 10. CDR3 length equals 18 residues. Germline CDR1 is TSWWSYY and CDR2 is QGS. Points on this clone: This specimen includes other DNA sequences encoding the same CDR3.

The gene calls are TRDV1 and TRDJ1; 10 bases map to TRDD3. Input material: gamma-delta T cells. The source of this sequence is a human donor. It is not recorded whose cells these are; they may come from a transplant donor. CDR3: CALGDPSGDTPYTDKLIF. In nucleotides, the CDR3 is TGTGCTCTTGGGGATCCTTCGGGGGATACGCCCTACACCGATAAACTCATCTTT.